The clone carrying this T cell receptor (beta chain) has just a few counts. Its antigen is unidentified. Use of 60 Vbeta and 13 Jbeta primers characterized the PCR. TCRdb keeps only in-frame clones here, not all; method: immunoSEQ multiplex PCR. The sample comprises over 120,000 clones, roughly four fifths of which are singletons, and 9.7% rests with the top ten. This sample stems from a study of cytomegalovirus exposure and HLA in healthy donors. Study-level results: An Asian-associated ancestry cluster reportedly showed fewer N-insertions than the approximately 600-donor mean in a later analysis.

This CDR3 is built from 16 residues. V lost 4 bases, J lost 5 bases, and 8 bases stayed unmatched. The germline V gene encodes CDR1 SGHNT and CDR2 YYREEE (reference sequence). This receptor was taken from a woman aged 60 to 75 in good health and CMV-seropositive. V and J are TRBV5-4 and TRBJ1-4; 10 nucleotides line up with TRBD1. Material for sequencing was PBMCs. The CDR3 DNA reads as TGTGCCAGCAGCCTGGACCCGGGACAGGGGAATGAAAAACTGTTTTTT. Its translation: CASSLDPGQGNEKLFF.